This passage covers 32 T cell receptor beta chains from one sample sequenced in a study of T-cell memory formation after mild COVID-19. Each CDR3 protein gets one entry after TCRdb re-called the 5' RACE reads with MiXCR. The sample lists just over 350,000 distinct CDR3 sequences; approximately 15% were seen once. Sequenced input: PBMCs or a T cell subset sorted from them (not recorded which). The receptors derive from a man younger than 35 who had mild COVID-19 (a few samples of this study predate the infection). Cell type and time point are not known.

V is TRBV10-3 and J is TRBJ1-4; TRBD1 matches 8 bases. The CDR3 covers 14 residues. The J segment lost 7 bases and the V segment lost 3 bases, leaving 4 bases of the junction unmatched. The germline gives CDR1 ENHRY, CDR2 SYGVKD. The DNA for the CDR3 is TGTGCCATCAGTGACGGACAGGGAAGTGAAAAACTGTTTTTT. Amino acids: CAISDGQGSEKLFF.

There are a few counts of this clonotype. The chain employs TRBV30 and TRBJ2-7; the D gene is possibly TRBD2 (5 bases). The CDR3 covers 12 residues. Trimming pared 1 base from V and 4 bases from J, leaving 8 bases between. CDR1 is GTSNPN and CDR2 is SVGIG in the germline V gene (reference sequence). This CDR3 is CAWSAREYEQYF. For the CDR3, the DNA is TGTGCCTGGAGTGCAAGGGAGTACGAGCAGTACTTC.

The chain joins TRBV9 to TRBJ2-5; D is ambiguous. There are 13 residues in the CDR3. CDR1 SGDLS and CDR2 YYNGEE come from the germline V gene. V shed 2 bases and J shed 1 base, with 6 bases lying between them. DNA for the CDR3: TGTGCCAGCAGCGTGGCAGTCCAAGAGACCCAGTACTTC. It specifies CASSVAVQETQYF.

The rearrangement joins TRBV29-1 to TRBJ1-1; TRBD1 aligns across 8 bases. Germline CDR1 reads SQVTM; CDR2 reads ANQGSEA. V lost 1 base, J lost 8 bases, and 9 bases stayed unmatched. CDR3 length equals 14 residues. The CDR3: CSVEGTGLSVEAFF. CDR3 DNA: TGCAGCGTTGAAGGGACAGGGTTATCTGTGGAAGCTTTCTTT.

The rearrangement uses TRBV11-2 and TRBJ2-3; TRBD1 or TRBD2 may be the D gene (5 bases each). V was clipped by 3 bases and J by 8 bases, with 12 bases between them. CDR1 is SGHAT and CDR2 is FQNNGV in the germline V gene. This CDR3 is built from 13 residues. CDR3 DNA: TGTGCCAGCAGCTTGGGGCTACGGGGTACGCAGTATTTT. Encoded protein: CASSLGLRGTQYF.

This sequence joins TRBV6-1 and TRBJ2-3, with D tentatively TRBD2 (6 bases). V lost 2 bases and J lost 1, with 19 bases in between. CDR3 length: 18 amino acids. Germline CDR1 is MNHNS and CDR2 is SASEGT. CDR3 amino acids: CASSELPGSRRGTDTQYF. CDR3 DNA: TGTGCCAGCAGTGAACTTCCGGGCTCCCGGAGGGGCACAGATACGCAGTATTTT.

This chain connects TRBV25-1 to TRBJ2-3; tentative D call: TRBD1 (5 bases). The germline CDR1 and CDR2 sequences are MGHDK and SYGVNS. V lost 11 bases and J lost 5, with 11 bases in between. The CDR3 is 11 amino acids. CDR3 protein: CAGGQGDTQYF. The DNA for the CDR3 is TGTGCCGGTGGTCAGGGAGATACGCAGTATTTT.

The chain is built from TRBV14 and TRBJ2-1; D is perhaps TRBD2 (6 bases). Trimming left V 0 bases short and J 0 bases short, with 21 bases between. Germline-derived CDR1 and CDR2 are SGHDN and FVKESK. The CDR3 is made up of 20 amino acids. CDR3 in amino acids: CASSQEGPRGWASSYNEQFF. The CDR3 region has the DNA TGTGCCAGCAGCCAAGAGGGCCCTCGGGGGTGGGCGAGCTCCTACAATGAGCAGTTCTTC.

This chain uses TRBV20-1 with TRBJ1-1; D not certain. Trimming removed 6 bases at V and 1 base at J, with 15 bases between. CDR1 is DFQATT, CDR2 SNEGSKA, per germline (reference sequence). CDR3 length equals 14 residues. The CDR3 reads CSARSWGSNTEAFF. In DNA, the CDR3 is TGCAGTGCGAGATCGTGGGGATCGAACACTGAAGCTTTCTTT.

The chain employs TRBV21-1 and TRBJ1-5. TRBV21-1 corresponds to a pseudogene. The CDR3 length is 14 residues. CDR3 sequence reads: CASSKGEGEQPQHF. CDR3 coding DNA: TGTGCCAGCAGCAAAGGTGAGGGTGAACAGCCCCAGCATTTT.

This clonotype has a handful of counts. The chain is built from TRBV5-1 and TRBJ1-2; D is perhaps TRBD1 (6 bases). The CDR3 contains 14 residues. The germline CDR1 and CDR2 sequences are SGHRS and YFSETQ. Trimming removed 0 bases from V and 2 bases from J, with 8 bases in between. The CDR3 is CASSLETGNYGYTF. For the CDR3, the DNA is TGCGCCAGCAGCTTGGAAACAGGGAACTATGGCTACACCTTC.

This clonotype was found a few times. This chain uses TRBV12-3 or TRBV12-4 with TRBJ1-1, with D unresolved. Trimming cost V 5 bases and J 2 bases, with 21 bases left between them. The CDR3 spans 17 residues. For the CDR3, the DNA is TGTGCCAGCAGTCGCCCCTCGAGTTTCACCAAAAACACTGAAGCTTTCTTT. Translated, it gives CASSRPSSFTKNTEAFF.

The chain recombines TRBV10-3 with TRBJ2-2; D gene ambiguous. Germline V CDR1 and CDR2: ENHRY, SYGVKD. The V end lost 5 bases, the J end lost 2 bases, and 9 bases lay between the germline ends. The CDR3 has 14 residues. CDR3 protein: CAISITDNTGELFF. The CDR3 coding sequence is TGTGCCATCAGTATTACAGATAACACCGGGGAGCTGTTTTTT.

In its sample, this clonotype was seen a few times. The chain couples TRBV7-6 to TRBJ1-6; D possibly corresponds to TRBD1 (6 bases). Trimming took off 1 base at V and 10 bases at J, with 11 bases between the two ends. The CDR3 is made up of 14 amino acids. CDR1 is SGHVS, CDR2 FNYEAQ, per germline. CDR3 nucleotide sequence: TGTGCCAGCAGCTTAGAAACAGGGAGATCACCCCTCCACTTT. It yields the protein CASSLETGRSPLHF.

This clonotype was seen a few times. The chain couples TRBV4-3 to TRBJ1-1; 9 positions agree with TRBD1. V was clipped by 1 base and J by 0 bases; unmatched bases: 12. The CDR3 extends over 19 amino acids. CDR1 is LGHNA, CDR2 YSLEER, per germline. CDR3 protein: CASSQGPRDRERMNTEAFF. For the CDR3, the DNA is TGCGCCAGCAGCCAAGGGCCTCGGGACAGGGAACGCATGAACACTGAAGCTTTCTTT.

V is TRBV7-9 and J is TRBJ2-3; perhaps TRBD2 as D (5 bases). Germline-derived CDR1 and CDR2 are SEHNR and FQNEAQ (reference sequence). Trimming pared 1 base from V and 2 bases from J, leaving 16 bases between. This CDR3 has 17 residues. The DNA for the CDR3 is TGTGCCAGCAGCTTAGTGCCGGGGAAGGGCCACACAGATACGCAGTATTTT. Translation gives CASSLVPGKGHTDTQYF.

The table lists this clonotype with a count of one. J is TRBJ2-1 and V is TRBV5-1; possible D gene TRBD1, 5 bases. Germline CDR1 and CDR2: SGHRS and YFSETQ. Trimming removed 1 base from V and 2 bases from J, with 7 bases in between. This CDR3 is 14 amino acids long. The CDR3 region is CASSLMDTYNEQFF. CDR3 nucleotides: TGCGCCAGCAGCTTGATGGACACCTACAATGAGCAGTTCTTC.

There are many counts of this clonotype. In nucleotides, the CDR3 is TGTGCCAGCAGGCCTCCGGGACTAGCGAACACCGGGGAGCTGTTTTTT. Translating gives CASRPPGLANTGELFF. V and J are TRBV7-2 and TRBJ2-2; TRBD2 matches at 8 bases. The V gene's germline CDR1 is SGHTA and CDR2 FQGNSA. V lost 6 bases and J lost 0; bases outside the gene matches: 6. This CDR3 spans 16 amino acids.

The chain uses TRBV19 and TRBJ1-5; D gene uncertain. The length of the CDR3 is 15 residues. The germline gives CDR1 LNHDA, CDR2 SQIVND (reference sequence). V dropped 3 bases and J dropped 2 bases, with 11 bases sitting between them. DNA of the CDR3: TGTGCCAGTAGTATCCACGGGGTAGGCAATCAGCCCCAGCATTTT. Translation: CASSIHGVGNQPQHF.

The chain is built from TRBV7-2 and TRBJ1-2, with D possibly being TRBD1 (5 bases). The V gene's germline CDR1 is SGHTA and CDR2 FQGNSA. Between the trimmed V and J ends, which lost 5 bases and 6 bases, there was a span of 10 bases. The CDR3 sequence is 12 residues long. The CDR3 region has the DNA TGTGCCAGCAGCCAGGGATACGATGGCTACACCTTC. It translates to CASSQGYDGYTF.

This clonotype has ten or more counts. The rearrangement links TRBV20-1 to TRBJ2-1, with a tentative D call TRBD2 (7 bases). Germline loops: CDR1 DFQATT, CDR2 SNEGSKA (reference sequence). The V end was cut by 3 bases, the J end by 4 bases, with 10 bases between. The CDR3 contains 13 residues. CDR3 in amino acids: CSASGGPYNEQFF. In nucleotides, the CDR3 is TGCAGTGCTAGCGGGGGGCCATACAATGAGCAGTTCTTC.

This clonotype was recorded many times. The chain carries TRBV10-3 and TRBJ2-7, with a possible D match to TRBD2 (6 bases). Trimming stripped 4 bases from V and 3 bases from J, with 7 bases between. Germline V gene sequence: CDR1 ENHRY, CDR2 SYGVKD. This CDR3 comprises 12 residues. This CDR3 reads CAISAGGYEQYV. The CDR3 nucleotides read TGTGCCATCAGTGCCGGGGGCTACGAGCAGTACGTC.

This clonotype occurred a few times. The chain carries TRBV27 and TRBJ1-4; 7 bases fit TRBD1. J gave up 4 bases and V 3 bases, and 14 bases lay outside the gene matches. Germline V gene data show CDR1 as MNHEY and CDR2 as SMNVEV (reference sequence). The CDR3 covers 18 residues. The chain's CDR3 is CASSFRGAYPGSNEKLFF. CDR3 in DNA: TGTGCCAGCAGTTTCAGGGGGGCCTATCCGGGGAGTAATGAAAAACTGTTTTTT.

This clonotype was detected a few times. This chain uses TRBV6-5 with TRBJ2-7, with TRBD2 matching 13 bases. The junction had 5 bases not matched to a gene; V was cut back by 6 bases and J by 3 bases. CDR1 is MNHEY, CDR2 SVGAGI, per germline. The CDR3 extends over 15 amino acids. As DNA, the CDR3 is TGTGCCAGCAGCCAGACTAGCGGGGGGTTCTACGAGCAGTACTTC. Its protein is CASSQTSGGFYEQYF.

This clonotype was recorded a few times. The CDR3 sequence: CASSYSLEGGSYEQYV. CDR3 coding DNA: TGTGCCAGCAGTTACTCGTTGGAAGGGGGCTCCTACGAGCAGTACGTC. The chain employs TRBV6-2 or TRBV6-3 and TRBJ2-7; TRBD1 is a possible D gene (6 bases). Germline V gene sequence: CDR1 MNHEY, CDR2 SVGEGT. Trimming cost V 0 bases and J 0 bases, with 12 bases left between them. This CDR3 is 16 amino acids long.

The table lists this clonotype with a few counts. V and J are TRBV5-1 and TRBJ1-3, with D possibly TRBD1 on 6 matching bases. The germline gives CDR1 SGHRS, CDR2 YFSETQ. V lost 1 base, J lost 1 base, and 12 bases lay in between. The CDR3 has 16 amino acids. In nucleotides, the CDR3 is TGCGCCAGCAGCTTGCGCACAGGGAATTCTGGAAACACCATATATTTT. Protein product: CASSLRTGNSGNTIYF.

The chain's CDR3 is CASSDEAGSYNEQFF. CDR3 bases: TGTGCCAGCAGTGACGAGGCGGGCTCCTACAATGAGCAGTTCTTC. V and J are TRBV6-4 and TRBJ2-1, with a tentative D call TRBD2 (5 bases). Germline CDR1 is MRHNA and CDR2 is SNTAGT. V was clipped by 2 bases and J by 0 bases, with 8 bases between them. This CDR3 spans 15 amino acids.

This sequence joins TRBV6-1 and TRBJ1-5; D might be TRBD1 (5 bases). The CDR3 has 10 amino acids. Trimming stripped 6 bases from V and 12 bases from J, with 9 bases between. Per germline, CDR1 MNHNS and CDR2 SASEGT. CDR3 protein: CASSQGDQHF. CDR3 DNA sequence: TGTGCCAGCAGCCAGGGTGACCAGCATTTT.

This clonotype appeared many times. The genes are TRBV7-9 and TRBJ2-1; tentatively, D is TRBD1 (5 bases). The CDR3 length is 15 residues. Trimming removed 6 bases from V and 0 bases from J, with 12 bases in between. Germline CDR1 reads SEHNR; CDR2 reads FQNEAQ (reference sequence). This CDR3 is CASRYQGSSYNEQFF. The CDR3 DNA sequence: TGTGCCAGCAGGTATCAGGGAAGCTCCTACAATGAGCAGTTCTTC.

This clonotype has just a few counts. The CDR3 nucleotides read TGTGCCAGCAGCCGTTCAGGACGGGAAGAGACCCAGTACTTC. Its protein product is CASSRSGREETQYF. The chain links TRBV7-9 to TRBJ2-5; D not resolved. The germline V gene has CDR1 SEHNR and CDR2 FQNEAQ (reference sequence). The germline V and J ends were trimmed by 5 bases and 3 bases, with 13 bases remaining between them. CDR3 length equals 14 residues.

This clonotype appeared a few times. V is TRBV18 and J is TRBJ1-6, with D possibly being TRBD1 (6 bases). Trimming took 6 bases from V and 6 from J, leaving 15 bases between them. The CDR3 extends over 15 amino acids. Germline CDR1 reads KGHSH; CDR2 reads LQKENI. CDR3 loop: CASSQGGGLNSPLHF. CDR3 coding DNA: TGTGCCAGCTCCCAAGGGGGGGGGCTTAATTCACCCCTCCACTTT.

The genes are TRBV7-3 and TRBJ2-5; 12 nucleotides align to TRBD2. Looked up from germline, CDR1 is SGHTA and CDR2 is FQGTGA. V dropped 6 bases and J dropped 5; count of bases not matched to a gene: 4. This CDR3 contains 14 residues. CDR3 nucleotides: TGTGCCAGCAGTTTCGGGACTAGCGGGGAGACCCAGTACTTC. This sequence encodes CASSFGTSGETQYF.